This T cell receptor (beta chain) stems from a study of human T cells and chemical hapten exposure. Notes on the study in general: Counts of TCRs expanded at PT1 correlated positively with patch test score.

The time point denotes: patch test 1, 2 weeks after DPC sensitization. Documented treatment: therapeutic diphenylcyclopropenone sensitization with weekly scalp DPC. This clonotype was counted many times. The antigen remains undetermined. A junction boundary mismatches the germline segment, possibly from a read error. The library labeled individual cDNA molecules by adding unique molecular identifiers to them. Per the original data handling: TCRs per sample had a median of around 96,000 and ranged from 23,224 to 690,600. Using its own MiXCR run on the RACE reads, TCRdb lists one record per CDR3 protein. The V and J calls were determined by TCRdb, not by the authors. The sample holds around 69,000 distinct CDR3 sequences, 9.8% seen once. The CDR3 runs to 17 residues.

V is TRBV12-3 or TRBV12-4 and J is TRBJ1-3; D perhaps matches TRBD1 (5 bases). This TCR came from a woman between 40 and 50 years old with alopecia areata. Some clones in this sample may be carry-over from other donors' samples. The sample in question was whole blood, obtained in connection with sensitization to the hapten diphenylcyclopropenone (DPC). The CDR3 sequence is CASSWRGGRNSENTIYF. CDR3 coding DNA: TGTGCCAGCAGCTGGCGTGGGGGGAGGAACTCTGAAAACACCATATATTTT.